The rows below give T cell receptor beta chains drawn from one sample of a study of shared clonotypes between healthy human individuals. The method was immunoSEQ multiplex PCR; TCRdb's version includes in-frame clones alone and lacks a portion of them. Among 490,000 or so clones, about 79% were seen once, and the ten largest hold 10% to 15%. Sequencing used PBMCs. These receptors all come from a middle-aged woman in good health. Some clones in this sample may be carry-over from other donors' samples. Both conserved end residues are part of each CDR3. The order of the fields is clone size, D gene, J gene, V gene, CDR3 protein, CDR3 DNA. D genes are given only for firm matches. Clone size, where shown, is once, few, many, or a class for clones that have expanded.

.	.	TRBJ2-2	TRBV5-1	CASNQGINTGELFF	TGCGCCAGCAATCAGGGGATTAACACCGGGGAGCTGTTTTTT
.	TRBD1	TRBJ1-2	TRBV19	CASSIETGANYGYTF	TGTGCCAGTAGTATAGAGACAGGGGCGAACTATGGCTACACCTTC
.	.	TRBJ2-3	TRBV6-6	CASSYIDTQYF	TGTGCCAGCAGTTACATTGATACGCAGTATTTT
.	TRBD1	TRBJ2-1	TRBV4-2	CASSPGQVTTPEQFF	TGTGCCAGCAGCCCCGGACAGGTCACCACCCCTGAGCAGTTCTTC
.	TRBD2	TRBJ2-1	TRBV7-9	CASWPSGRDEQFF	TGTGCCAGTTGGCCTAGCGGGAGGGATGAGCAGTTCTTC
.	.	TRBJ2-3	TRBV9	CASSETLSGTDTQYF	TGTGCCAGCAGCGAGACCCTGAGCGGCACAGATACGCAGTATTTT
.	TRBD1	TRBJ2-7	TRBV28	CASSLRQGVYEQYF	TGTGCCAGCAGTTTAAGACAGGGGGTCTACGAGCAGTACTTC
.	.	TRBJ1-4	TRBV27	CASSLSGGSHEKLFF	TGTGCCAGCAGTTTATCGGGGGGGTCTCATGAAAAACTGTTTTTT
.	.	TRBJ2-3	TRBV29-1	CSVPGPGVPTQYF	TGCAGCGTCCCGGGCCCAGGAGTTCCTACGCAGTATTTT
.	.	TRBJ2-1	TRBV15	CATSRDGYSYNEQFF	TGTGCCACCAGCAGAGACGGTTACTCCTACAATGAGCAGTTCTTC
few	.	TRBJ2-2	TRBV19	CASRLQGTTGELFF	TGTGCCAGTCGACTACAGGGTACCACCGGGGAGCTGTTTTTT
few	TRBD1	TRBJ2-1	TRBV5-1	CASSLRDRTTVFDNEQFF	TGCGCCAGCAGCCTCCGGGACAGGACTACCGTTTTTGACAATGAGCAGTTCTTC
few	TRBD2	TRBJ2-7	TRBV7-2	CASSSGLAGGYEQYF	TGTGCCAGCAGCTCGGGACTAGCGGGAGGATACGAGCAGTACTTC
.	.	TRBJ2-1	TRBV13	CASSKHNEQFF	TGTGCCAGCAGCAAACACAATGAGCAGTTCTTC
.	.	TRBJ1-2	TRBV7-2	CASSERTGNSYGYTF	TGTGCCAGCAGCGAAAGGACGGGGAATTCCTATGGCTACACCTTC
.	.	TRBJ2-6	TRBV27	CASSLVASSGANVLTF	TGTGCCAGCAGTTTAGTCGCTAGCTCTGGGGCCAACGTCCTGACTTTC
.	.	TRBJ2-1	TRBV5-1	CASSLALASEQFF	TGCGCCAGCAGCTTGGCTTTAGCTAGTGAGCAGTTCTTC
.	.	TRBJ2-2	TRBV5-1	CASSLTNTGELFF	TGCGCCAGCAGTCTTACGAACACCGGGGAGCTGTTTTTT
.	TRBD1	TRBJ1-2	TRBV7-2	CASSIAGGYGYTF	TGTGCCAGCAGTATTGCAGGGGGTTATGGCTACACCTTC
.	.	TRBJ2-1	TRBV6-1	CASSETVDEQFF	TGTGCCAGCAGTGAGACTGTAGATGAGCAGTTCTTC
.	.	TRBJ2-2	TRBV30	CAWKPDQYTGELFF	TGTGCCTGGAAACCCGATCAGTACACCGGGGAGCTGTTTTTT
.	TRBD1	TRBJ2-5	TRBV6-5	CASSPGDREVETQYF	TGTGCCAGCAGTCCGGGGGACAGGGAAGTAGAGACCCAGTACTTC
once	.	TRBJ2-6	TRBV15	CATSRYTNPAGANVLTF	TGTGCCACCAGCCGATACACGAACCCGGCTGGGGCCAACGTCCTGACTTTC
once	.	TRBJ2-7	TRBV6-5	CASTQTGTPGEQYF	TGTGCCAGCACCCAAACCGGGACCCCCGGCGAGCAGTACTTC
.	.	TRBJ2-2	TRBV5-4	CASSRPDGTGELFF	TGTGCCAGCAGCCGACCCGACGGCACCGGGGAGCTGTTTTTT
.	.	TRBJ2-3	TRBV4-3	CASSQQSGEVDTQYF	TGCGCCAGCAGCCAACAAAGTGGGGAGGTAGATACGCAGTATTTT
once	.	TRBJ2-7	TRBV5-1	CASSLGGSSYEQYF	TGCGCCAGCAGCTTGGGGGGCAGCTCCTACGAGCAGTACTTC
.	.	TRBJ2-3	TRBV5-6	CASSLRDKGTDTQYF	TGTGCCAGCAGCTTGCGAGACAAAGGCACAGATACGCAGTATTTT
few	.	TRBJ2-1	TRBV5-1	CASSFTLAETYNEQFF	TGCGCCAGCAGCTTCACTTTAGCGGAAACCTACAATGAGCAGTTCTTC